This T cell receptor beta chain was sequenced in a study of spatial heterogeneity in lung cancer. Across the study: There were, on average, more than 9.5 raw-read appearances for each unique TCR and UMI combination. General study results and limits: Expanded tumor TCRs that were ubiquitous appeared in blood more at resection than follow-up.

Concerning this clonotype: The antigen is unknown.

CDR1 and CDR2 (germline): SGHDT, YYEEEE. This CDR3 is built from 12 residues. Trimming pared 0 bases from V and 8 bases from J, leaving 7 bases between. Time point given: sample taken at primary tumor resection. TCRdb reprocessed the 5' RACE reads via MiXCR and lists one record per CDR3 protein. The sample holds tens of thousands of distinct CDR3 sequences, roughly 6.6% seen once. The chain uses TRBV5-6 and TRBJ2-3; D is unresolved. Sequenced material: PBMCs, taken at surgery. This sequence originates from a female donor with early-stage non-small cell lung cancer. This CDR3 reads CASSLVTGTQYF. In nucleotides, the CDR3 is TGTGCCAGCAGCTTGGTGACCGGTACGCAGTATTTT. The full variable domain, its missing parts supplied by reference TRBV5-6 and TRBJ2-3, is DAGVTQSPTHLIKTRGQQVTLRCSPKSGHDTVSWYQQALGQGPQFIFQYYEEEERQRGNFPDRFSGHQFPNYSSELNVNALLLGDSALYLCASSLVTGTQYFGPGTRLTVL.